This TCR beta chain was sequenced during a study of cytomegalovirus exposure and HLA in healthy donors (dated by TCRdb to the late 2010s). About the investigation overall: An earlier analysis of several hundred of the donors reported roughly 300 Gb of sequence data and some 110 million unique TCR beta sequences obtained from around 170 million T cells. In a later genetic analysis, genome-wide SNP genotypes for about 65% of the roughly 670 donors were used, and that subset was treated as a discovery cohort. The later analysis used no new phenotypic data to find candidate immune exposures, relying instead on TCR beta sequences and their occurrence across donors. Roughly 300 gigabases of sequencing data and 80 million or so unique TCR sequences were included in an early release covering roughly 600 HLA-typed donors. The number of donors typed differed by locus, with roughly 629-640 for A, B, C, DRB1 and DQB1, about 500 for DQA1, 606 for DPA1, and approximately 470 for DPB1. To decide whether each TCR beta V gene segment behaved as functional or pseudogenic, an earlier analysis of several hundred of the donors relied on high-throughput TCR beta sequencing. A later analysis re-analyzed previously published TCR beta repertoires from approximately 700 donors and added high-resolution HLA genotyping to study TCR occurrence patterns. The genetic ancestry cluster associated with self-reported Caucasian donors included about 81% of the approximately 430 genotyped donors. On average, 235,054 unique TCR beta nucleotide sequences were sequenced per donor among a few hundred genotyped donors of the cohort, with 15% to 20% of those sequences being non-productive. The T cell repertoires of around 670 subjects were profiled by immunosequencing and related to cytomegalovirus serostatus. Along with the roughly 700-subject first cohort, a separate validation cohort of about 110 different subjects was used. The aim of the study was to test whether cataloging public T cell receptors could identify signatures of past pathogen exposure. To predict cytomegalovirus infection status, the study brought together high-throughput TCR immunosequencing, statistical association of individual TCRs with disease status, and machine learning. Alongside the repertoire data, information on donor age, sex, ethnicity and CMV serostatus was compiled. HLA typing included class I and class II loci at four-digit resolution. Because of strong linkage in the cohort, 4 to 6 DR-DQ haplotypes were treated as single units for association and clustering. All discovery cohort repertoires had been generated using a single sequencing platform.

Concerning this clone itself: The antigen it recognizes is unknown. No base qualities exist here, and no much larger clone lies one base off it.

Library method: the immunoSEQ multiplex PCR assay. The multiplex PCR relied on a mix of 60 forward primers for TCR Vbeta segments and 13 reverse primers for TCR Jbeta segments. The CDR3 region of rearranged TCR beta genes was amplified from genomic DNA with a multiplex PCR assay. On the Illumina HiSeq System, the amplified TCR beta libraries were sequenced as 87-base-pair reads. As for the authors' bioinformatics: In a later analysis, tens of millions of unique TCR beta chains were counted across the roughly 670 repertoires, and roughly 9.9 million of these chains were shared by at least two donors. Raw reads were error-corrected and collapsed into unique sequences with a nearest-neighbor algorithm that merged closely related sequences to remove PCR and sequencing errors. V, D and J gene segments were assigned by aligning CDR3 sequences to IMGT reference sequences. For a sequence to be retained, a match of at least six nucleotides to both a V gene segment and a J gene segment was required. Rearrangements were classified as productive when the CDR3 lacked stop codons and remained in frame with V and J, and all other rearrangements were classified as non-productive. Following IMGT convention, CDR3 was defined as the stretch from the second conserved V-encoded cysteine to the conserved J-encoded phenylalanine. The earlier analysis of some 550 of the donors excluded any sequence lacking an unambiguous match to a single V gene segment. In an earlier analysis of approximately 590 of the donors, a V segment was called functional when productive rearrangements were above 56.7%, and segregating when the standard deviation between donors exceeded 5%. A statistical classification framework was developed to diagnose cytomegalovirus status using the catalog of TCR beta chain sequences. In a later analysis, V and J genes were assigned by comparing TCR nucleotide sequences against IMGT/GENE-DB human TR gene sequences. In a later analysis, CDR3 sequences and most-parsimonious VDJ recombination scenarios were assigned using the TCRdist pipeline. A later analysis defined each TCR beta chain by its CDR3 amino acid sequence plus V-gene family, and excluded reads lacking a unique V-gene family. In a later analysis, fewer than 650 highly shared, low-generation-probability nucleotide sequences were removed to address suspected cross-contamination and a sequencing artifact. In a later analysis, a clonal expansion index was calculated for each public chain from normalized within-repertoire ranks of inferred template counts. In a later analysis, generation probabilities were computed using a VDJ recombination model fitted to out-of-frame rearrangements, and the results were checked against IGoR. Hypergeometric tests were used in a later analysis to score TCR-TCR, TCR-HLA and TCR-CMV co-occurrence, with a repertoire-size bias correction applied to the TCR pairs. In a later analysis, false discovery rates were estimated by permuting HLA or CMV assignments 20 times. In a later analysis, co-occurring TCRs were grouped using DBSCAN, and TCRdist sequence similarity was added for clustering within HLA-allele-positive subsets. Co-occurrence clustering excluded repertoires with fewer than 30,000 or more than 120,000 public chains, plus five with anomalous nucleotide sharing. This immuneACCESS table, as held by TCRdb, lists in-frame sequences with V and J called but not all clones. Of the missing ones, under half trace to an unresolved V gene in checked studies; the others have no known cause. V and J calls and clone size are copied from that table; D and trimming were computed from the DNA. The table for this sample lists 150,000 to 200,000 clones; roughly 85% of them were counted only once. The top ten hold roughly 5.8% of the sample.

Taken from cysteine to phenylalanine, the CDR3 has 16 residues. Left in the record is the CDR3 DNA by itself, 48 bases read in frame from the first base. The germline V gene (reference sequence) gives CDR1 as LNHNV and CDR2 as YYDKDF. V is trimmed back by 0 bases and J by 7 bases, and the junction contains 9 bases that no gene match accounts for. What the authors observed across the whole study: Because the 87-base-pair reads could not distinguish some IMGT-functional V segments, including TRBV6-2 and TRBV6-3, those segments were excluded. The sequencing pipeline was judged likely to have produced a cluster of highly shared sequence variants as a technical artifact. Because counts were too low, more than 15 rarely observed V segments, including chromosome 9 orphons, were left out of the earlier analysis of 500 to 650 of the donors. Specific HLA alleles were associated with 15,000 to 20,000 TCR beta sequences at a false discovery rate of 0.05 in a later analysis. The only immune exposure information available for the cohort was CMV serostatus. A later genetic analysis reported fewer N-insertions in productive TCRs among donors in an Asian-associated ancestry cluster than the approximately 700-donor mean. The authors suggested that the approach could potentially be extended to other disease states and immunological phenotypes. The presence/absence analyses assumed that sequencing depth was roughly uniform across donors, and that assumption may not be true. A further reported finding was that TCR beta sequences accurately predicted the HLA-A and HLA-B alleles for most subjects in the first cohort. In a later genetic analysis, a missense DCLRE1C variant was associated with V-gene and J-gene trimming of TCR beta chains, and the association was replicated in an independent cohort. A total of 150 to 200 TCR beta chains were listed by the study as associated with cytomegalovirus. In a later analysis, TCR association rates were found to vary across HLA loci, with the most associated TCRs seen for DRB1 alleles and the fewest for HLA-C alleles. Strong co-occurrence of HLA alleles, especially DR and DQ, made assigning TCR associations to individual alleles difficult. While some public TCRs were present in many individuals, most TCR sequences turned up only very rarely across donors. According to a later analysis, most CMV-associated TCR beta chains appeared to be HLA-restricted, and the HLA associations seemed to be driven largely by CMV exposure. A few of the identified cytomegalovirus-associated TCR beta chains were confirmed in vitro to be specific for cytomegalovirus antigens. Broadly in line with IMGT annotations, most TCR beta V segments showed up in productive rearrangements about 90% or about 30% of the time in an earlier analysis of about 500 of the donors. The classifier was reported to diagnose cytomegalovirus status with high specificity and sensitivity in both the original cohort and the validation cohort. In this cohort, only TCR beta chains were sequenced, and detectable features were limited by the absence of alpha or paired-chain data. Because HLA typing was unavailable for some donors at each locus, only the typed subset was used in association tests. Linkage disequilibrium might explain the correlated functional status among segregating V segments, but an unknown experimental factor could not be ruled out. Compared with equally common non-associated chains, HLA-associated TCR beta chains in a later analysis were more clonally expanded and had lower generation probabilities. According to a later analysis, parvovirus B19, influenza, CMV and Epstein-Barr virus appeared linked to several top co-occurrence clusters.

The cohort was made up of several hundred healthy bone marrow donors. At the time of sampling, every cohort member was nominally healthy, though immune exposures that went unrecorded were likely present. The donor was CMV seropositive and was included in the group of almost 300 seropositive cohort members. A peripheral blood sample was collected from each donor, and TCR beta sequencing was performed on peripheral blood mononuclear cells. Genomic DNA was extracted from the blood cell samples with the Qiagen DNeasy Blood Extraction Kit. This TCR came from a man aged 40-49 years in good health and CMV-seropositive. The rearranged segments are TRBV15 and TRBJ2-1, with 7 junctional bases fitting TRBD2. The sequencing sample was made of PBMCs. The nucleotide sequence reads TGTGCCACCAGCAGAGACGCGGGAGCACCCGGGAATGAGCAGTTCTTC. Its amino acids are CATSRDAGAPGNEQFF. With the rest looked up from the reference TRBV15 and TRBJ2-1 genes rather than sequenced, the full variable domain is DAMVIQNPRYQVTQFGKPVTLSCSQTLNHNVMYWYQQKSSQAPKLLFHYYDKDFNNEADTPDNFQSRRPNTSFCFLDIRSPGLGDTAMYLCATSRDAGAPGNEQFFGPGTRLTVL.